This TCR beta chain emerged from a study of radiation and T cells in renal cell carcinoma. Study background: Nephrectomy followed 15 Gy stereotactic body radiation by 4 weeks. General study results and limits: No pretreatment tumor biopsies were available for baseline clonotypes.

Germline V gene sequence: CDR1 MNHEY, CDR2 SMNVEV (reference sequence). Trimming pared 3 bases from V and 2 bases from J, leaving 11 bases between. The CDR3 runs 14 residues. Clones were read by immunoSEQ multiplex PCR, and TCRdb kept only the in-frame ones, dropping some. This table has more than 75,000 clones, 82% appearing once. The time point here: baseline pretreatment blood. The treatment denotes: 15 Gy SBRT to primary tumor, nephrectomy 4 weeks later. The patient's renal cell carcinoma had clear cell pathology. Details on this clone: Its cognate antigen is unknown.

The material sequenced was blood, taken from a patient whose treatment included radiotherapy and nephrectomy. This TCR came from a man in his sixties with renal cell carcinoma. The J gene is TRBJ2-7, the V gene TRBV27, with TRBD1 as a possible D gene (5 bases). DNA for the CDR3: TGTGCCAGCAGTTTCCAGGGTCCCCCCTACGAGCAGTACTTC. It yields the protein CASSFQGPPYEQYF.